The sequence of this TCR beta chain was determined in a study of Ad26.COV2.S vaccination and SARS-CoV-2 variants. V was shortened by 1 base and J by 5 bases, with 15 bases between the two germline ends. Germline V gene data show CDR1 as SGHTA and CDR2 as FQGNSA. This CDR3 is 16 amino acids long. Sequencing was performed with immunoSEQ multiplex PCR; in TCRdb, only in-frame clones are kept and a portion is missing. There are 350,000 to 500,000 clones in the sample; around nine tenths occur only once, and around 3.6% lies in the top ten. Treatment indicated: around 19 received Ad26.COV2.S at low or high dose, single or two shots; several received placebo; per-sample allocation not given. Day 63 after the first injection of vaccine or placebo was the sampling time. Recruitment in Boston yielded a donor of adult age, 18-55 years.

The V and J genes are TRBV7-2 and TRBJ2-1; D unclear. Material: peripheral blood, obtained in a trial of Ad26.COV2.S vaccine versus placebo. This TCR derives from a person between 18 and 65 years old who received the Ad26.COV2.S COVID-19 vaccine or a placebo. For the CDR3, the DNA is TGTGCCAGCAGCTTAGATTCTACCTCGAGGCACAATGAGCAGTTCTTC. Amino acid sequence: CASSLDSTSRHNEQFF.